Presented here are 5 T cell receptor beta chains from one specimen sequenced in a study of blood T cell repertoires in COVID-19. Clones were sequenced by immunoSEQ multiplex PCR, and TCRdb holds only the in-frame ones, with some missing. In the table there are about 140,000 clones, around three quarters of which are singletons. The sample consisted of peripheral blood. All receptors derive from a man aged 50-59 years with active or convalescent COVID-19.

This clone was seen just once. V and J are TRBV6-5 and TRBJ2-2; 7 bases align to TRBD1. Germline V gene data show CDR1 as MNHEY and CDR2 as SVGAGI. V lost 5 bases to trimming and J lost 5 bases; unmatched junction nucleotides: 5. CDR3 length equals 14 residues. CDR3 loop: CASSRDRQTGELFF. The CDR3 DNA reads as TGTGCCAGCAGTAGGGACAGACAAACCGGGGAGCTGTTTTTT.

This clone has just a few counts. The chain links TRBV12-3 or TRBV12-4 to TRBJ1-2, with 7 bases that match TRBD1. V trimming: 9 bases; J trimming: 4 bases; junction bases outside the gene matches: 8. The CDR3 contains 13 residues. CDR3 in DNA: TGTGCCAGTATGACAGGGAACGCCTATGGCTACACCTTC. Its translation: CASMTGNAYGYTF.

The chain joins TRBV3-1 (or the pseudogene TRBV3-2) to TRBJ2-3, with D hard to call. This CDR3 comprises 16 residues. Germline assignment: CDR1 LGHDT and CDR2 YNNKEL (reference sequence). V was trimmed by 1 base and J by 0 bases, leaving 11 bases between them. CDR3 sequence (DNA): TGTGCCAGCAGCCAAGTGGGTGGAGACAGCACAGATACGCAGTATTTT. This gives the protein CASSQVGGDSTDTQYF.

The chain carries TRBV28 and TRBJ1-4, with D uncertain. The CDR3 is made up of 19 amino acids. Germline V lookup: CDR1 MDHEN, CDR2 SYDVKM. V lost 1 base and J 0 bases, leaving 18 bases between the germline ends. The CDR3, as DNA: TGTGCCAGCAGTTTATTAATAGTTCGCGGATTTTCAACTAATGAAAAACTGTTTTTT. Translated: CASSLLIVRGFSTNEKLFF.

This sequence joins TRBV18 and TRBJ1-2, with D hard to call. V lost 3 bases to trimming and J lost 2 bases, with 13 bases between them. CDR1 KGHSH and CDR2 LQKENI come from the germline V gene. CDR3 size: 15 residues. This CDR3 reads CASSPEGRSNYGYTF. The CDR3 region has the DNA TGTGCCAGCTCACCTGAGGGCCGCTCAAACTATGGCTACACCTTC.